These 10 T cell receptor beta chains were sequenced from one sample in a study of response to subunit inactivated influenza vaccine. A single record per CDR3 protein comes from TCRdb applying MiXCR to the RT-PCR reads. The sample lists a few hundred thousand distinct CDR3 sequences, 14% occurring once. The starting material was PBMCs from blood, obtained 11 to 12 days after vaccination. All receptors derive from a man between 50 and 59 years old who received an inactivated influenza vaccine.

The rearrangement links TRBV5-4 to TRBJ1-1; weak D call: TRBD1 (6 bases). Trimming took 0 bases from V and 4 from J, leaving 13 bases between them. There are 15 residues in the CDR3. Germline values: CDR1 SGHNT, CDR2 YYREEE (reference sequence). DNA for the CDR3: TGTGCCAGCAGCTTGGTGGGGGGCTGGAGCACTGAAGCTTTCTTT. It codes for CASSLVGGWSTEAFF. Variable domain in full (rest from reference TRBV5-4 and TRBJ1-1): ETGVTQSPTHLIKTRGQQVTLRCSSQSGHNTVSWYQQALGQGPQFIFQYYREEENGRGNFPPRFSGLQFPNYSSELNVNALELDDSALYLCASSLVGGWSTEAFFGQGTRLTVV.

The rearrangement links TRBV5-5 to TRBJ1-2; D remains ambiguous. The germline CDR1 and CDR2 sequences are SGHKS and YYEKEE (reference sequence). V was shortened by 2 bases and J by 0 bases, with 5 bases between the two germline ends. The CDR3 has 13 amino acids. This CDR3 is CASSFQPNYGYTF. The DNA for the CDR3 is TGTGCCAGCAGCTTTCAACCTAACTATGGCTACACCTTC.

This clonotype has a handful of counts. This CDR3 is CASSYGTSGNREQFF. CDR3 DNA sequence: TGTGCCAGCAGTTACGGGACTAGCGGGAATCGAGAGCAGTTCTTC. The chain carries TRBV6-5 and TRBJ2-1; 13 positions agree with TRBD2. Germline V gives CDR1 MNHEY, CDR2 SVGAGI. Trimming at V came to 2 bases and at J to 10 bases, leaving 5 bases not matched to a gene. CDR3 length: 15 residues.

This clonotype was counted between two and nine times. V gene TRBV5-1 combines with J gene TRBJ2-1; 10 bases are a match to TRBD2. CDR3 length: 14 residues. The V and J ends lost 7 bases and 4 bases, in that order; junction bases with no gene match: 5. Germline V lookup: CDR1 SGHRS, CDR2 YFSETQ. The CDR3 sequence is CASGSSGGYNEQFF. The CDR3, as DNA: TGCGCCAGCGGCTCTAGCGGGGGATACAATGAGCAGTTCTTC.

This CDR3 reads CASNDGGAADTQYF. Written as DNA, the CDR3 is TGTGCCAGCAACGATGGGGGGGCAGCAGATACGCAGTATTTT. The V gene is TRBV11-2, the J gene TRBJ2-3; D might be TRBD2 (7 bases). There are 14 residues in the CDR3. V dropped 7 bases and J dropped 4 bases, with 15 bases sitting between them. Germline V lookup: CDR1 SGHAT, CDR2 FQNNGV.

CDR3 DNA sequence: TGTGCCAGCAGCTTAACGACTGGAGAGACCCAGTACTTC. Its protein product is CASSLTTGETQYF. The chain combines TRBV7-2 with TRBJ2-5; the D is unclear. The germline V and J ends were trimmed by 2 bases and 4 bases, with 8 bases remaining between them. CDR1 and CDR2 (germline): SGHTA, FQGNSA. The CDR3 has 13 amino acids.

The V and J genes are TRBV11-2 and TRBJ2-3, with TRBD2 identical over 14 bases. The CDR3 length is 20 residues. The trim removed 1 base at V and 2 bases at J, leaving 11 bases unmatched. Germline CDR1 and CDR2: SGHAT and FQNNGV. The CDR3 loop is CASSLGRLAGGRSSTDTQYF. The CDR3 DNA follows: TGTGCCAGCAGCTTAGGCCGACTAGCGGGAGGGCGGAGTTCCACAGATACGCAGTATTTT. The full variable domain, with the rest looked up from reference TRBV11-2 and TRBJ2-3, is EAGVAQSPRYKIIEKRQSVAFWCNPISGHATLYWYQQILGQGPKLLIQFQNNGVVDDSQLPKDRFSAERLKGVDSTLKIQPAKLEDSAVYLCASSLGRLAGGRSSTDTQYFGPGTRLTVL.

This clonotype was detected a few times. The gene calls are TRBV3-1 and TRBJ2-3, with 8 bases aligning to TRBD1. Trimming removed 4 bases from V and 11 bases from J; junction bases left unmatched: 14. Germline CDR1 and CDR2: LGHDT and YNNKEL (reference sequence). This CDR3 is 15 amino acids long. CDR3 residues: CASSPQGQGVFVQYF. The CDR3 DNA reads TGTGCCAGCAGCCCCCAAGGACAGGGTGTGTTCGTGCAGTATTTT.

The gene calls are TRBV10-3 and TRBJ2-7; the D is unclear. This CDR3 spans 14 amino acids. CDR1 ENHRY and CDR2 SYGVKD come from the germline V gene. V was trimmed by 0 bases and J by 10 bases, leaving 16 bases between them. The CDR3 reads CAISESQAATEQYF. The CDR3 nucleotides are TGTGCCATCAGTGAGTCGCAGGCCGCTACGGAACAGTACTTC.

This chain connects TRBV10-2 to TRBJ2-1; 12 bases fit TRBD2. V trimming: 3 bases; J trimming: 8 bases; junction bases outside the gene matches: 5. This CDR3 is built from 15 residues. Germline loops: CDR1 WSHSY, CDR2 SAAADI. In DNA form, the CDR3 reads TGCGCCAGCAGTGAAATACTAGCGGGGGGCGATGAGCAGTTCTTC. Translation: CASSEILAGGDEQFF.